The text below deals with one T cell receptor beta chain. Its antigen specificity is not known. Per-base quality was not reported, and no clone a single base away is much larger than it. Each donor gave one peripheral blood draw, about 110 mL on average, collected into heparinised tubes. Using a panel that included CD45RO, CCR7, CD25, CD127, CD95 and CD27, naive, central memory, regulatory and stem cell-like memory CD4+ T cells were sorted on a BD FACSAria II. Purity was above 98% for every sorted population. PBMCs were isolated immediately by Lymphoprep density gradient centrifugation and stained directly without culture. So that batch effects would be minimized, each experiment stained and sorted samples in pairs, pairing one healthy donor with one patient. This sample is part of a study of beta chain features in type 1 diabetes (dated by TCRdb to 2016 to 2018). Background on the whole study: Patients and healthy donors did not differ in mean age, gender distribution, total cell number or subset yield. A total of about 110 million sorted cells were examined across all samples, and the number of cells per subset was strongly correlated with RNA yield. The study compared TCRB repertoires of sorted circulating CD4+ T cell subsets between recently diagnosed type 1 diabetes patients and matched healthy donors. Whereas all 30 or so donors provided naive and central memory subsets, regulatory and stem cell-like memory subsets were isolated from just 8 patients and roughly eight healthy donors.

Spanning cysteine to phenylalanine, the CDR3 consists of 14 amino acids. Only the CDR3 part of the read is kept: 42 bases, read in frame from the first base. Reading the germline V gene (reference sequence) gives CDR1 GTSNPN and CDR2 SVGIG. V sheds 4 bases and J sheds 9 bases, leaving 16 bases between their ends. Study-level results and caveats: PCR may preferentially amplify shorter templates, but because patient and control samples were amplified and corrected together, any resulting skew would affect both groups equally. Because cDNA was sequenced instead of genomic DNA, highly expressing activated cells could be over-represented, though the groups showed no difference in activation or CD3 levels. Only small numbers of individuals were included in the HLA sub-analyses, which left unresolved whether HLA type had any influence on TCRB rearrangement. Naive, central memory and regulatory TCRB repertoires appeared to be more similar among patients than among healthy donors. At VDJ recombination sites, patients with type 1 diabetes made fewer insertions and deleted more nucleotides, a pattern implying thymic rearrangement abnormalities. In all four CD4+ subsets, TCRB CDR3 length was moderately but significantly shorter in type 1 diabetes patients.

The High Capacity cDNA Reverse Transcription Kit was used to reverse transcribe all of the isolated RNA, meaning that expressed TCRB transcripts were what got sequenced. Stem cell-like memory T cell samples underwent survey-depth immunoSEQ sequencing, averaging roughly 1 million total reads per sample. Sorted cells were lysed in RLT buffer, and RNA was extracted using DNase-treated RNeasy Micro or Mini kits according to cell number. Each cell subset was processed separately to prevent cross-contamination, with patient and healthy donor samples processed together. The immunoSEQ multiplex PCR was used to amplify TCRB sequences from cDNA, generating 87-bp fragments that spanned the CDR3 region. The amplicons were sequenced using the Illumina HiSeq platform. Per the original workflow: PCR bias was computationally corrected using synthetic template baselines, reads within Hamming distance 2 were collapsed, and singletons that could not be merged were discarded. Reads were aligned to IMGT to assign V, D and J genes, CDR3 length, and insertions or deletions at six rearrangement sites. Within each subset, clonotype counts were normalized to sorted cell number, after which true diversity and Gini coefficients were computed with the tcR R package. Repertoire sharing was quantified using the overlap coefficient calculated on TCRB nucleotide sequences. Imported from immuneACCESS, the table was reduced by TCRdb to in-frame sequences with V and J called. These copies leave out some clones; in studies compared against another copy, an unresolved V gene accounts for under half, and the cause of the remainder is not known. The D gene and trimming were derived from the DNA, and the V and J assignments and clone size from that table. The sample table records under 70,000 clones; around 60% of these occur just once. 0.25% to 0.35% of the sample is held by the ten biggest clonotypes.

The sequencing input was stem cell memory CD4+ T cells from blood. The sample's cell subset or site label is to be understood as: stem cell-like memory CD4+ T cells. The receptor chain draws on TRBV30 and TRBJ1-6; possibly the D gene is TRBD1, per 6 matching bases. The receptor was derived from a young woman with type 1 diabetes. DNA sequence: TGTGCCTGGACCTACAGGGTCCCCGCTTCACCCCTCCACTTT. The translation is CAWTYRVPASPLHF.